The sequence of this TCR beta chain was determined in a study of T-cell memory formation after mild COVID-19. At the level of the study: In these data, TCR clusters were largely donor specific.

Concerning this clonotype: No antigen is known for it.

Study findings and constraints: Specificity for SARS-CoV-2 was not confirmed among the second-wave clones peaking on day 37.

V was cut by 3 bases and J by 0 bases, with 14 bases left in between. CDR3 size: 16 residues. CDR1 SGHRS and CDR2 YFSETQ come from the germline V gene. Libraries for TCRalpha and TCRbeta carried sample barcodes and unique molecular identifiers via 5'RACE. TCRdb re-called the 5' RACE reads with MiXCR, one entry per CDR3 protein. The data show about 320,000 distinct CDR3 sequences, with approximately 15% seen just once and around 23% held by the top ten. The chain is built from TRBV5-1 and TRBJ2-3; the D gene is possibly TRBD2 (7 bases). This receptor was identified in a man between 18 and 35 years old who had mild COVID-19 (a few samples of this study predate the infection). Cell type and time point are not known. The sample was PBMCs or a T cell subset sorted from them (not recorded which). The CDR3 here is CASSSRGGASTDTQYF. The CDR3 nucleotides read TGCGCCAGCAGCTCTCGAGGGGGGGCCAGCACAGATACGCAGTATTTT.